These 6 T cell receptor beta chains were sequenced from one sample in a study of blood T cell repertoires in COVID-19. Method: immunoSEQ multiplex PCR; TCRdb's copy keeps in-frame clones and lacks some. The data show roughly 360,000 clones, with roughly 88% seen just once and around 0.97% held by the top ten. The sample comprised PBMCs or T cells enriched from blood (not recorded which). These TCRs come from a woman aged 25 to 39 with acute COVID-19.

This chain uses TRBV6-2 or TRBV6-3 with TRBJ1-1, with TRBD1 identical over 8 bases. V dropped 4 bases and J dropped 2; count of bases not matched to a gene: 6. The germline CDR1 and CDR2 sequences are MNHEY and SVGEGT. This CDR3 is built from 15 residues. DNA for the CDR3: TGTGCCAGCAGTTCCGTCGACAGGGGTAACACTGAAGCTTTCTTT. It yields the protein CASSSVDRGNTEAFF.

This clone was observed a handful of times. This chain links TRBV7-2 with TRBJ2-1, with 8 nucleotides matching TRBD2. The J segment lost 3 bases and the V segment lost 4 bases, leaving 11 bases of the junction unmatched. There are 17 residues in the CDR3. Germline CDR1 is SGHTA and CDR2 is FQGNSA. CDR3 residues: CASSSHTGTRNYNEQFF. The CDR3 nucleotides are TGTGCCAGCAGCTCGCACACCGGGACTAGGAACTACAATGAGCAGTTCTTC.

V gene TRBV18 combines with J gene TRBJ2-1; TRBD1 matches 11 bases. The CDR3 is 16 residues long. Germline CDR1 and CDR2: KGHSH and LQKENI. J was trimmed by 4 bases and V by 1 base; bases with no gene match: 3. CDR3 loop: CASSPQGTGGYNEQFF. The CDR3 coding sequence is TGTGCCAGCTCACCACAGGGGACAGGGGGTTACAATGAGCAGTTCTTC.

This sequence joins TRBV6-5 and TRBJ2-1; possibly TRBD1 for D (5 bases). This CDR3 region has 16 residues. V was cut by 1 base and J by 2 bases, with 12 bases left in between. Germline values: CDR1 MNHEY, CDR2 SVGAGI. The CDR3 loop reads CASSYWGTPPYNEQFF. The CDR3 bases are TGTGCCAGCAGTTACTGGGGCACTCCGCCCTACAATGAGCAGTTCTTC.

The CDR3 protein is CASRQRGQGLPLEQYF. DNA of the CDR3: TGTGCCAGCAGGCAGAGGGGGCAGGGGCTCCCTCTCGAGCAGTACTTC. The chain has TRBV2 and TRBJ2-7; 7 bases agree with TRBD1. V lost 6 bases, J lost 6 bases, and 17 bases stayed unmatched. This CDR3 is built from 16 residues. Germline values: CDR1 SNHLY, CDR2 FYNNEI.

The rearrangement links TRBV9 to TRBJ1-6; 7 bases match TRBD1. In germline, CDR1 is SGDLS, CDR2 YYNGEE. Trimming took 0 bases from V and 15 from J; bases not matched to a gene: 12. The CDR3 has 15 amino acids. The chain's CDR3 is CASSVVGDSIGILHF. The CDR3 DNA reads TGTGCCAGCAGCGTAGTCGGGGACAGCATAGGAATCCTCCACTTT.